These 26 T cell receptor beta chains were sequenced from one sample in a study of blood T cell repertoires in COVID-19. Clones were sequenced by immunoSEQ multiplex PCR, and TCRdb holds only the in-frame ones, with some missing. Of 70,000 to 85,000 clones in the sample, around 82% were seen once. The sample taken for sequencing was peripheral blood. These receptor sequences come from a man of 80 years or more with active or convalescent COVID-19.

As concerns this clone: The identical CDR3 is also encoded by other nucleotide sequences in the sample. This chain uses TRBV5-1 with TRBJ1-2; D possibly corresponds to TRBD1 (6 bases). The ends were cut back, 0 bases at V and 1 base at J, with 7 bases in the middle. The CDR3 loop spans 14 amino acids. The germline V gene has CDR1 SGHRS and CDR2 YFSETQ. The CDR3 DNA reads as TGCGCCAGCAGCTTGGAAGGGGGTAACTATGGCTACACCTTC. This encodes CASSLEGGNYGYTF.

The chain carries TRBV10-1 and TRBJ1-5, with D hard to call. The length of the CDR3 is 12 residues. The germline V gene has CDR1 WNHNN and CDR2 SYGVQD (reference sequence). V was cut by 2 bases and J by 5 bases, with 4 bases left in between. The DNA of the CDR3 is TGCGCCAGCAGTGAGGGAGATCAGCCCCAGCATTTT. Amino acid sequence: CASSEGDQPQHF.

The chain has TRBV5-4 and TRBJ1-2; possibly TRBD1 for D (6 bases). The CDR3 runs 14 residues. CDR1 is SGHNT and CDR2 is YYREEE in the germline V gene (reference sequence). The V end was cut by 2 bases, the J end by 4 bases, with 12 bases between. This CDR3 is CASSLQGMAYGYTF. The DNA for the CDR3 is TGTGCCAGCAGCTTACAGGGAATGGCCTATGGCTACACCTTC.

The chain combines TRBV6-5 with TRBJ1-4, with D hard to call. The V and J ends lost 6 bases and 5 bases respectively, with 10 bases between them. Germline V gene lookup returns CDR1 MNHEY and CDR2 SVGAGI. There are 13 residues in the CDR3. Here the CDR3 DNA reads TGTGCCAGCAGCCGAACATGGAATGAAAAACTGTTTTTT. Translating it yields CASSRTWNEKLFF.

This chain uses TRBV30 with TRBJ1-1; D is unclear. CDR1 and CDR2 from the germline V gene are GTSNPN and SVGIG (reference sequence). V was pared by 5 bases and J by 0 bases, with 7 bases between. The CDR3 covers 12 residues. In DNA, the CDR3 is TGTGCCTGGGTGACACTGAACACTGAAGCTTTCTTT. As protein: CAWVTLNTEAFF. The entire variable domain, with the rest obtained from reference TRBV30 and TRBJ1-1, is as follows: SQTIHQWPATLVQPVGSPLSLECTVEGTSNPNLYWYRQAAGRGLQLLFYSVGIGQISSEVPQNLSASRPQDRQFILSSKKLLLSDSGFYLCAWVTLNTEAFFGQGTRLTVV.

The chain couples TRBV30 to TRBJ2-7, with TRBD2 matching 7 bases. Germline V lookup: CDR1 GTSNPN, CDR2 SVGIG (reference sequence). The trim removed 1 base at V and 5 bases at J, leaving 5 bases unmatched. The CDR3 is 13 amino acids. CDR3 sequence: CAWSDSGDHEQYF. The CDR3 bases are TGTGCCTGGAGTGACAGCGGGGATCACGAGCAGTACTTC. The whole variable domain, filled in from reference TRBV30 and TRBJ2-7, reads SQTIHQWPATLVQPVGSPLSLECTVEGTSNPNLYWYRQAAGRGLQLLFYSVGIGQISSEVPQNLSASRPQDRQFILSSKKLLLSDSGFYLCAWSDSGDHEQYFGPGTRLTVT.

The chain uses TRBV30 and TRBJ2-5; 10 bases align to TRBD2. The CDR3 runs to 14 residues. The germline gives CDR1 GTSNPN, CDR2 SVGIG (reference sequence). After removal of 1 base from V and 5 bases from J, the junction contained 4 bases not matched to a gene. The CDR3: CAWSERGGLETQYF. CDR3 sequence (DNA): TGTGCCTGGAGTGAGCGGGGGGGACTGGAGACCCAGTACTTC.

CDR3 in amino acids: CASSLVWLRQGLNNEQFF. The CDR3 nucleotides are TGCGCCAGCAGCTTGGTCTGGTTGCGGCAGGGCCTCAACAATGAGCAGTTCTTC. The genes are TRBV5-1 and TRBJ2-1, with D perhaps TRBD1 (5 bases). Trimming shortened V by 0 bases and J by 5 bases, and 21 bases separated the two germline ends. This CDR3 has 18 residues. Germline values: CDR1 SGHRS, CDR2 YFSETQ.

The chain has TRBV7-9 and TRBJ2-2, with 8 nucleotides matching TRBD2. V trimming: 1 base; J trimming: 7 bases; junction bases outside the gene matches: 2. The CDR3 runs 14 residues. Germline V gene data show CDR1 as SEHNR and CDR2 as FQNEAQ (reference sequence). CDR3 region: CASSLGTSRGELFF. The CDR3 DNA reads TGTGCCAGCAGCTTAGGGACTAGCCGCGGGGAGCTGTTTTTT. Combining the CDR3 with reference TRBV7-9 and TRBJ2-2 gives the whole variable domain DTGVSQNPRHKITKRGQNVTFRCDPISEHNRLYWYRQTLGQGPEFLTYFQNEAQLEKSRLLSDRFSAERPKGSFSTLEIQRTEQGDSAMYLCASSLGTSRGELFFGEGSRLTVL.

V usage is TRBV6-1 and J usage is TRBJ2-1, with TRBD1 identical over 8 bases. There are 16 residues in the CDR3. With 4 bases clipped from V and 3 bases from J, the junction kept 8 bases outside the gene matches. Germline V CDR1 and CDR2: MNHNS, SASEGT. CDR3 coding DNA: TGTGCCAGCAGTGGGACAGGGTCTAGGGGCTACAATGAGCAGTTCTTC. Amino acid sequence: CASSGTGSRGYNEQFF.

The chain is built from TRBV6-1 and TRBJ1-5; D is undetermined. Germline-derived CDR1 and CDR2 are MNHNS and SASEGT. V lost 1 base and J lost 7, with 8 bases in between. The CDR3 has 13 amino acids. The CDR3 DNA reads TGTGCCAGCAGTGAAGGATCTCGGCAGCCCCAGCATTTT. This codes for CASSEGSRQPQHF.

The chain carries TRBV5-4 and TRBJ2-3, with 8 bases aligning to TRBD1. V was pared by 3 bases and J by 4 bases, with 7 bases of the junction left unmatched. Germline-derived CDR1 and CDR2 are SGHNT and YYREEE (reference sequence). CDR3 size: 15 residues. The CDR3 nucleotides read TGTGCCAGCAGCTCACAGGGGGTTAGCGCAGATACGCAGTATTTT. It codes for CASSSQGVSADTQYF.

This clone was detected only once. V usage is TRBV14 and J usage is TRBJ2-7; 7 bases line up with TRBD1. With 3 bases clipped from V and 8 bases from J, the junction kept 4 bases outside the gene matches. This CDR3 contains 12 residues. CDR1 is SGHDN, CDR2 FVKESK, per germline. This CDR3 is CASSQTGLQQYF. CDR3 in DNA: TGTGCCAGCAGCCAGACAGGGCTTCAGCAGTACTTC.

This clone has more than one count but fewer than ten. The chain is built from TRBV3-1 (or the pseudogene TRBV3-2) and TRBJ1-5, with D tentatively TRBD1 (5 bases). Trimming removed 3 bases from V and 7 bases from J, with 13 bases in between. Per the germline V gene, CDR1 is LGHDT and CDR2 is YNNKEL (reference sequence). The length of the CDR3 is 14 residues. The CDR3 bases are TGTGCCAGCAGCCATCTAGGGGTTAGCCAGCCCCAGCATTTT. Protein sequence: CASSHLGVSQPQHF.

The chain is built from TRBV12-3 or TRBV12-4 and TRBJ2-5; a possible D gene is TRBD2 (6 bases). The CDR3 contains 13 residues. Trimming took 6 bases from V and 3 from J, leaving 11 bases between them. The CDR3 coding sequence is TGTGCCAGCAGGCGGGGCGCCGAAGAGACCCAGTACTTC. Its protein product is CASRRGAEETQYF.

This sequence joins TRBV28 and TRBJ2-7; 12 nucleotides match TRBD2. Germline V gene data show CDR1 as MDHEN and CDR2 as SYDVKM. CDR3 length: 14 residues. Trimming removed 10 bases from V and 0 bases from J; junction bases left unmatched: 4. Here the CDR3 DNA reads TGTGCCACCCTAGCGGGAGGGAGCTCCTACGAGCAGTACTTC. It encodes CATLAGGSSYEQYF.

CDR3 residues: CASSPTGNEQFF. The CDR3 coding sequence is TGTGCCAGCAGCCCGACTGGGAATGAGCAGTTCTTC. The gene calls are TRBV5-6 and TRBJ2-1; D remains unclear. CDR3 size: 12 residues. CDR1 is SGHDT, CDR2 YYEEEE, per germline. The germline V and J ends were trimmed by 4 bases and 7 bases, with 9 bases remaining between them.

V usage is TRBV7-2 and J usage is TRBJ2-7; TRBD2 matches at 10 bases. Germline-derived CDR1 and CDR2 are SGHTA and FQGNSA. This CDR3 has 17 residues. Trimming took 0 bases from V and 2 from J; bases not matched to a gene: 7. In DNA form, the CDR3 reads TGTGCCAGCAGCTTAGCGGGCCTAGCGGGAGACCCCTACGAGCAGTACTTC. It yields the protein CASSLAGLAGDPYEQYF.

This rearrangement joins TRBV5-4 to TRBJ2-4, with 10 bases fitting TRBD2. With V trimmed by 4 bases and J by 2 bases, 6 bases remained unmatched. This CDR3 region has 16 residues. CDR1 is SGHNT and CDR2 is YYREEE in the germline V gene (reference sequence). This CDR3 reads CASSTRTSGTKNIQYF. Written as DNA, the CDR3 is TGTGCCAGCAGCACGCGGACTAGCGGAACCAAAAACATTCAGTACTTC. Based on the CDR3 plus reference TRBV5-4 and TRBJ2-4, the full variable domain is ETGVTQSPTHLIKTRGQQVTLRCSSQSGHNTVSWYQQALGQGPQFIFQYYREEENGRGNFPPRFSGLQFPNYSSELNVNALELDDSALYLCASSTRTSGTKNIQYFGAGTRLSVL.

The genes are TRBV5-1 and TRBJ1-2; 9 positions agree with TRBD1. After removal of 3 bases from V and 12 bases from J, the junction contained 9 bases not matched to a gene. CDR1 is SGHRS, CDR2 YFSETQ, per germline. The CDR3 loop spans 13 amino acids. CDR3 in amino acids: CASSSTGQGRDTF. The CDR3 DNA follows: TGCGCCAGCAGCTCGACGGGACAGGGCAGGGACACCTTC.

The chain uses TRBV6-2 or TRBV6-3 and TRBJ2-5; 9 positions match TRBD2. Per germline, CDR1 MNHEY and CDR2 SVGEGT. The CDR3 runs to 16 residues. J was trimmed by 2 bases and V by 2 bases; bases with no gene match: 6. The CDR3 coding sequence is TGTGCCAGCAGTTACGCCAGCGGGGGGTGGCAAGAGACCCAGTACTTC. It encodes CASSYASGGWQETQYF.

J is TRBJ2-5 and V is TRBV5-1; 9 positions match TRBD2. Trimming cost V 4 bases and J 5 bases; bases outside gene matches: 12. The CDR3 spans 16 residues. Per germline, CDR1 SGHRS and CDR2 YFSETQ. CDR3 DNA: TGCGCCAGCAGCCCCGTAATAGCGGGGGCTAGGGAGACCCAGTACTTC. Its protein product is CASSPVIAGARETQYF.

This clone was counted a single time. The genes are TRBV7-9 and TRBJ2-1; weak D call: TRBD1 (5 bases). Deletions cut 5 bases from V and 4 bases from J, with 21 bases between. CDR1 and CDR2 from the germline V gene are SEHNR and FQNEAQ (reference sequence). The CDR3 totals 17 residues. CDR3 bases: TGTGCCAGCAGCCTCCGACAGAGCTCCTTTGGGTACAATGAGCAGTTCTTC. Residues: CASSLRQSSFGYNEQFF.

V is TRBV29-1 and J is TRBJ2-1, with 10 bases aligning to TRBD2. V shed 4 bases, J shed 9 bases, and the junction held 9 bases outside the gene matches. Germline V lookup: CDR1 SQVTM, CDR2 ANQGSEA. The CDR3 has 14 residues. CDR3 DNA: TGCAGCGTTGTACCCCTAGCGGGAGTTACTGAGCAGTTCTTC. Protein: CSVVPLAGVTEQFF.

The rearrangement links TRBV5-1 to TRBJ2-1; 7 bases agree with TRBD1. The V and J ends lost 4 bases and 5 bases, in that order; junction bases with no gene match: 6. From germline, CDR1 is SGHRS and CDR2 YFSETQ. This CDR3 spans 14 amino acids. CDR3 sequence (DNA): TGCGCCAGCAGCCTACAGGGGTTTAACAATGAGCAGTTCTTC. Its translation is CASSLQGFNNEQFF.

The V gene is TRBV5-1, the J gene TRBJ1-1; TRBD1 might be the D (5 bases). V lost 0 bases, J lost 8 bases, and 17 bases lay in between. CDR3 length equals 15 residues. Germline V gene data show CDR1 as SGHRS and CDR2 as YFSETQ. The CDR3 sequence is CASSLGQGRAIEAFF. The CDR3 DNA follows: TGCGCCAGCAGCTTGGGGCAGGGCCGCGCCATAGAAGCTTTCTTT.